Sequencing of this T cell receptor (beta chain) was carried out in a study of cytomegalovirus exposure and HLA in healthy donors. Turning to the study itself: The study placed around 80% of its approximately 380 genotyped donors in the Caucasian-associated ancestry cluster.

Broader study findings: The CMV antigen specificity of a few CMV-associated chains was confirmed through in vitro analysis.

At the time of sampling, donors were nominally healthy, though unrecorded immune exposures were likely. PCR primers comprised 60 Vbeta and 13 Jbeta primers. Generated by immunoSEQ multiplex PCR, the TCRdb table keeps only in-frame clones and is missing some. The sample has 53,000 or so clones; the top ten hold around 5.6%. The CDR3 totals 13 residues. Germline values: CDR1 SQVTM, CDR2 ANQGSEA. V was pared by 5 bases and J by 4 bases, with 7 bases of the junction left unmatched. Comments on this clone: The antigen is unknown.

The chain recombines TRBV29-1 with TRBJ2-7; 8 nucleotides align to TRBD1. The sequence came from a male donor in good health and CMV-seropositive. Sequencing used PBMCs. The CDR3, as DNA: TGCAGCGTTTTGACAGGGGTTTCTTACGAGCAGTACTTC. Translated, it gives CSVLTGVSYEQYF.